These 9 T cell receptor beta chains originate from one sample sequenced in a study of CD8 T cells in ankylosing spondylitis. The antigens of these receptors remain unknown. The study's findings and limits: Ankylosing spondylitis blood appeared to carry a characteristic TCR beta motif of several highly homologous variants.

TCRdb re-called the 5' RACE reads through MiXCR, storing one row per CDR3 protein. The table lists some 840,000 distinct CDR3 sequences, 12% of them singletons, with roughly 0.51% in the top ten. Sequencing was done on a sample of blood, either unsorted or a sorted T cell fraction (not recorded which). The receptors shown here come from a male donor with ankylosing spondylitis.

CDR3 in amino acids: CASSLGVAGGEQFF. CDR3 DNA: TGTGCCAGCAGCTTAGGAGTAGCGGGAGGTGAGCAGTTCTTC. The chain uses TRBV7-2 and TRBJ2-1; 10 positions match TRBD2. Germline CDR1 reads SGHTA; CDR2 reads FQGNSA. V trimming: 1 base; J trimming: 9 bases; junction bases outside the gene matches: 3. CDR3 size: 14 residues.

This clonotype was seen a handful of times. The chain couples TRBV6-1 to TRBJ2-5, with D possibly TRBD2 on 6 matching bases. The CDR3 totals 14 residues. With 6 bases removed from V and 2 bases from J, the gap between germline ends came to 13 bases. Germline lookup yields CDR1 MNHNS and CDR2 SASEGT. As DNA, the CDR3 is TGTGCCAGCAGGGCCTGGCGGGGACAAGAGACCCAGTACTTC. Amino acid sequence: CASRAWRGQETQYF.

The sample holds a few counts of this clonotype. The chain carries TRBV4-3 and TRBJ2-7, with 9 bases that match TRBD1. With V trimmed by 3 bases and J by 3 bases, 6 bases remained unmatched. The CDR3 contains 15 residues. The germline V gene encodes CDR1 LGHNA and CDR2 YSLEER. The CDR3, as DNA: TGCGCCAGCAGCCAGGGGACAGGGAACTACTACGAGCAGTACTTC. This sequence encodes CASSQGTGNYYEQYF.

J is TRBJ2-5 and V is TRBV11-2; the D is unclear. Germline V gene lookup returns CDR1 SGHAT and CDR2 FQNNGV. CDR3 length equals 12 residues. Between the trimmed V and J ends, which lost 5 bases and 4 bases, there was a span of 8 bases. The CDR3 coding sequence is TGTGCCAGCAGCCCAGCAAGAGAGACCCAGTACTTC. This codes for CASSPARETQYF.

This clonotype was seen a few times. The V call is TRBV12-3 or TRBV12-4, the J call TRBJ1-4; D might be TRBD1 (5 bases). V dropped 2 bases and J dropped 7 bases, with 17 bases sitting between them. This CDR3 contains 16 residues. This CDR3 reads CASSLYWGPRGEKLFF. For the CDR3, the DNA is TGTGCCAGCAGTTTATATTGGGGACCTCGGGGTGAAAAACTGTTTTTT.

The chain uses TRBV7-2 and TRBJ1-3, with D perhaps TRBD1 (6 bases). The germline CDR1 and CDR2 sequences are SGHTA and FQGNSA. Trimming took 6 bases from V and 3 from J, leaving 18 bases between them. The CDR3 is made up of 16 amino acids. CDR3 protein: CASSPQGSKLGNTIYF. The CDR3 DNA sequence: TGTGCCAGCAGTCCCCAGGGGAGTAAGCTTGGAAACACCATATATTTT.

This clonotype was picked up many times. The V and J genes are TRBV29-1 and TRBJ1-5; 9 bases are a match to TRBD1. The CDR3 has 14 residues. Unmatched junction bases numbered 7, after V lost 5 bases and J lost 5 bases. The germline CDR1 and CDR2 sequences are SQVTM and ANQGSEA. The CDR3, as DNA: TGCAGCGTTTTGGACAGGGGAATAGATCAGCCCCAGCATTTT. Translation gives CSVLDRGIDQPQHF.

The table lists this clonotype with a few counts. The rearrangement links TRBV7-2 to TRBJ2-7, with D perhaps matching TRBD1 or TRBD2 (6 bases each). Trimming stripped 4 bases from V and 3 bases from J, with 13 bases between. The CDR3 sequence is 14 residues long. The germline gives CDR1 SGHTA, CDR2 FQGNSA. CDR3 sequence reads: CASSWGDNFYEQYF. The CDR3 DNA sequence: TGTGCCAGCAGCTGGGGGGACAACTTCTACGAGCAGTACTTC.

There are many counts of this clonotype. J is TRBJ2-7 and V is TRBV28; D gene uncertain. The CDR3 covers 15 residues. Trimming pared 5 bases from V and 2 bases from J, leaving 16 bases between. The germline gives CDR1 MDHEN, CDR2 SYDVKM. This chain's CDR3 is CASSPSFSTAYEQYF. Written as DNA, the CDR3 is TGTGCCAGCAGTCCATCTTTCTCGACTGCCTACGAGCAGTACTTC.